This T cell receptor (beta chain) stems from a study of blood T cell repertoires in COVID-19. Study information: Collection of acute and convalescent COVID-19 samples took place in the United States, Italy and Spain. T cells, B-cell-depleted T cells, or PBMCs provided the cDNA or gDNA that served as material.

The germline gives CDR1 SEHNR, CDR2 FQNEAQ (reference sequence). The CDR3 is 16 amino acids. V was pared by 5 bases and J by 8 bases, with 8 bases of the junction left unmatched. The method was immunoSEQ multiplex PCR; TCRdb's version includes in-frame clones alone and lacks a portion of them. The sample consists of 250,000 to 350,000 clones, approximately 91% of them appearing once. V and J are TRBV7-9 and TRBJ2-1, with 14 bases fitting TRBD2. The TCR sequence derives from a woman aged 60 to 75 with acute or convalescent COVID-19. The sample taken for sequencing was peripheral blood. CDR3 coding DNA: TGTGCCAGCAGCCCGACTAGCGGGGGGGCTCGGGATGAGCAGTTCTTC. Translating gives CASSPTSGGARDEQFF.